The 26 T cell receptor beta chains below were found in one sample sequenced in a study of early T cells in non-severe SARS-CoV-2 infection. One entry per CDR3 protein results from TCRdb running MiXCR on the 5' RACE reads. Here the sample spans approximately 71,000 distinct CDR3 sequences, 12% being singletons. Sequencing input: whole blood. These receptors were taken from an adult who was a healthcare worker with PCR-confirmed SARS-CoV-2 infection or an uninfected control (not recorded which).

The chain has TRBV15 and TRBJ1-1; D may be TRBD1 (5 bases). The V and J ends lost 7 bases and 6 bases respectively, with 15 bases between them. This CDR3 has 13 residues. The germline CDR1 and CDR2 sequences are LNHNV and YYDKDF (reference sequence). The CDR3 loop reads CATTAGSNAEAFF. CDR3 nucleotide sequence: TGTGCCACCACCGCAGGGTCAAACGCTGAAGCTTTCTTT. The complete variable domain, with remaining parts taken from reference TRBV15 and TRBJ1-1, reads DAMVIQNPRYQVTQFGKPVTLSCSQTLNHNVMYWYQQKSSQAPKLLFHYYDKDFNNEADTPDNFQSRRPNTSFCFLDIRSPGLGDTAMYLCATTAGSNAEAFFGQGTRLTVV.

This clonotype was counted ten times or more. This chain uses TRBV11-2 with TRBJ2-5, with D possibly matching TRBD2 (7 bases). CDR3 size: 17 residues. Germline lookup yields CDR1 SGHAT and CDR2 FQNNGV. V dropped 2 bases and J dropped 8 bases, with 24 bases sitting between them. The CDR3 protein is CASSLMVGSGGLQTQYF. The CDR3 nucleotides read TGTGCCAGCAGCTTAATGGTCGGTTCGGGGGGCCTCCAAACCCAGTACTTC.

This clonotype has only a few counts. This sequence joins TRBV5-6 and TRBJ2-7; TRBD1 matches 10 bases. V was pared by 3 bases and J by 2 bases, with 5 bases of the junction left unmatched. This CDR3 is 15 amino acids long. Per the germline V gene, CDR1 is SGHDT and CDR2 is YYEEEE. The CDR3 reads CASSSGTGVPYEQYF. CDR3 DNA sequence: TGTGCCAGCAGCTCGGGGACAGGGGTCCCCTACGAGCAGTACTTC.

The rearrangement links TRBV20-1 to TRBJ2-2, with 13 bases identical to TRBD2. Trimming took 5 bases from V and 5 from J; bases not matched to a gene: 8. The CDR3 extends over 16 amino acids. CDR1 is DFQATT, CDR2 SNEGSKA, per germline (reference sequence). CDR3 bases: TGCAGTGCTTGGACTAGCGGGGGCCGGGGGACCGGGGAGCTGTTTTTT. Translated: CSAWTSGGRGTGELFF.

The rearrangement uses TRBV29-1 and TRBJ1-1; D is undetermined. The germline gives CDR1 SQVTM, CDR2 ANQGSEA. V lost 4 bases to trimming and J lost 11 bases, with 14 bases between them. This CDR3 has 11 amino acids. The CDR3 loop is CSVAVGLSAFF. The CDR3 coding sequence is TGCAGCGTTGCTGTCGGGCTTTCGGCTTTCTTT.

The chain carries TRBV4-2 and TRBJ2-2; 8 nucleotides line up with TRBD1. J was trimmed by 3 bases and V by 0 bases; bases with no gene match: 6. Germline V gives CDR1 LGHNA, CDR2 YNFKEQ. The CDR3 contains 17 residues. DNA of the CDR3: TGTGCCAGCAGCCAAGACGGGCAGGGGGCGTACACCGGGGAGCTGTTTTTT. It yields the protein CASSQDGQGAYTGELFF.

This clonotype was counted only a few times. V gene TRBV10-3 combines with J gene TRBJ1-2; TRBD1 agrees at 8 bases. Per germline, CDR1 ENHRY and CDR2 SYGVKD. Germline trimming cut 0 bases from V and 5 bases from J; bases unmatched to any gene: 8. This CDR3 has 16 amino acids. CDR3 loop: CAISESGDRFSYGYTF. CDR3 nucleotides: TGTGCCATCAGTGAGTCGGGGGACAGGTTTTCGTATGGCTACACCTTC.

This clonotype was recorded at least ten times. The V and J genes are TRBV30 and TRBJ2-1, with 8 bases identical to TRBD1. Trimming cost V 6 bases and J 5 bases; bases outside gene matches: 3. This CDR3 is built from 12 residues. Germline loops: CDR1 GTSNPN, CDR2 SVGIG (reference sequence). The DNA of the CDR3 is TGTGCCTGCCAGGGGGCCGACAATGAGCAGTTCTTC. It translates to CACQGADNEQFF.

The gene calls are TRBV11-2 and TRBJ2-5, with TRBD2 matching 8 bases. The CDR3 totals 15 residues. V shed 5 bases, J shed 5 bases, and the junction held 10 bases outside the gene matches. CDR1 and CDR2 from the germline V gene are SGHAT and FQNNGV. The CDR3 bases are TGTGCCAGCAGCGATGGGACTAGGAGGTGGGAGACCCAGTACTTC. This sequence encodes CASSDGTRRWETQYF.

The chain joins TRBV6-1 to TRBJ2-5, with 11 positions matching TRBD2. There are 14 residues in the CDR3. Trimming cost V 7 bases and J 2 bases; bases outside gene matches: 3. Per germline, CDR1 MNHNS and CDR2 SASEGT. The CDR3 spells CASIRTSGQETQYF. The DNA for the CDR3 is TGTGCCAGCATCCGGACTAGCGGGCAAGAGACCCAGTACTTC.

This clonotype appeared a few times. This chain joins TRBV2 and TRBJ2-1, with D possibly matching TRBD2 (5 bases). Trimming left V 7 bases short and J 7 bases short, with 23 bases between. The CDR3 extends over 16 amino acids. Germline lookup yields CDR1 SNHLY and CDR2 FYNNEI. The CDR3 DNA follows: TGTGCCAGCATTTCGCAGCCGGTGCCTCAGCGGAATGAGCAGTTCTTC. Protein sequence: CASISQPVPQRNEQFF.

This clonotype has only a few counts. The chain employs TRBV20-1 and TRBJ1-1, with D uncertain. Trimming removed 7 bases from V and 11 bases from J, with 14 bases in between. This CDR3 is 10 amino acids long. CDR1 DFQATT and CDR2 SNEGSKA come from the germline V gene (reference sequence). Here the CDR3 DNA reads TGCAGTGTCACGGTAATTAGCGCTTTCTTT. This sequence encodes CSVTVISAFF.

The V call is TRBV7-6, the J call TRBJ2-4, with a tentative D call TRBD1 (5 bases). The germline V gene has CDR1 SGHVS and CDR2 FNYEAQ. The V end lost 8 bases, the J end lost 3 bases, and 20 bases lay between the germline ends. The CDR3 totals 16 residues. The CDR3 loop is CASSLRGWVGKNIQYF. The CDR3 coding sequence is TGTGCCAGCTCCCTTAGGGGTTGGGTCGGCAAAAACATTCAGTACTTC.

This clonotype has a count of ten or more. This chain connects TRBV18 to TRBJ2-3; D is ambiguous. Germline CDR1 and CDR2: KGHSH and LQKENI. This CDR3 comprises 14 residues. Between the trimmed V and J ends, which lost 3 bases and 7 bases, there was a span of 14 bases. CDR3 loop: CASSPFQDTYTQYF. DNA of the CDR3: TGTGCCAGCTCACCCTTCCAGGATACATATACGCAGTATTTT.

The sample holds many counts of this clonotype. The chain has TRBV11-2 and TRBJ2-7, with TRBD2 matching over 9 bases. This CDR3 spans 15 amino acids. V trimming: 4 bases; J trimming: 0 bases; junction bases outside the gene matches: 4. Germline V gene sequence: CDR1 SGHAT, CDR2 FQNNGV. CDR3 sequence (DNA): TGTGCCAGCAGCTCTCAGCGGGGGGCCTCCTACGAGCAGTACTTC. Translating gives CASSSQRGASYEQYF.

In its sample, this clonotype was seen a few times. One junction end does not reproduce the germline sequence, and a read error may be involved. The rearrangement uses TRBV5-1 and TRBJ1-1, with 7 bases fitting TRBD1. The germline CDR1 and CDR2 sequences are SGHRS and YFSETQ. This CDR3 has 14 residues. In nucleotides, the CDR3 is TGCGCCAGCAGCTTCTTCAGGGGGAACGCTGAAGCTTTCTTT. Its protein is CASSFFRGNAEAFF.

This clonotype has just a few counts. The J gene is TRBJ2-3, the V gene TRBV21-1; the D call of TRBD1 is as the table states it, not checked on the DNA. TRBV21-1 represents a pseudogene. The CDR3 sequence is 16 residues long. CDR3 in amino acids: CASSINRGLTKDTQYF. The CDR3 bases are TGTGCCAGCAGCATTAACAGGGGGCTAACTAAAGATACGCAGTATTTT.

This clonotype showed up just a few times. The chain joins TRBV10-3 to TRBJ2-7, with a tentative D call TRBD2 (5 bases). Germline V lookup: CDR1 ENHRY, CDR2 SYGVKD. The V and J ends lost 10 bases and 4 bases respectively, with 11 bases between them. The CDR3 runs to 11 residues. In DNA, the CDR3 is TGTGCCACCCTCGAGCGGTACGAGCAGTACTTC. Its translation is CATLERYEQYF.

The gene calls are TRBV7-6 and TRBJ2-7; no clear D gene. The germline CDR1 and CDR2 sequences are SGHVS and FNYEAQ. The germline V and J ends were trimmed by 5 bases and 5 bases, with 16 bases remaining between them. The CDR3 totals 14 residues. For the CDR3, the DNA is TGTGCCAGCAGCCCCGGAGTGACGGGCGACGAGCAGTACTTC. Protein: CASSPGVTGDEQYF. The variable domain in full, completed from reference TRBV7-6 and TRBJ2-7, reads GAGVSQSPRYKVTKRGQDVALRCDPISGHVSLYWYRQALGQGPEFLTYFNYEAQQDKSGLPNDRFSAERPEGSISTLTIQRTEQRDSAMYRCASSPGVTGDEQYFGPGTRLTVT.

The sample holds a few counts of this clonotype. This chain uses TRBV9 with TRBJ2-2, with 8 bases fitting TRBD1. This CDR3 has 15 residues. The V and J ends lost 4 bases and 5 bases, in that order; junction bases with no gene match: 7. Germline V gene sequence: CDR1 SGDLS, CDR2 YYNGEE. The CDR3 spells CASSSQGARTGELFF. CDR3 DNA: TGTGCCAGCAGCTCGCAGGGGGCGCGGACCGGGGAGCTGTTTTTT.

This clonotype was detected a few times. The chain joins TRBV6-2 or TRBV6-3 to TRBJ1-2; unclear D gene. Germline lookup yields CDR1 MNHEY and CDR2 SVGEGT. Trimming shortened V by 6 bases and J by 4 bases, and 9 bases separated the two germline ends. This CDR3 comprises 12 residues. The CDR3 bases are TGTGCCAGCAGCCCCGCCGGCTATGGCTACACCTTC. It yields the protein CASSPAGYGYTF.

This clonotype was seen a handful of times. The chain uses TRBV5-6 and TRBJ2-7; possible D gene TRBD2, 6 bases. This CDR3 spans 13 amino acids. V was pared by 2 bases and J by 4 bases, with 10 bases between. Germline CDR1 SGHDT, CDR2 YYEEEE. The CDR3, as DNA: TGTGCCAGCAGCTTTAAACGGGGGTACGAGCAGTACTTC. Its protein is CASSFKRGYEQYF.

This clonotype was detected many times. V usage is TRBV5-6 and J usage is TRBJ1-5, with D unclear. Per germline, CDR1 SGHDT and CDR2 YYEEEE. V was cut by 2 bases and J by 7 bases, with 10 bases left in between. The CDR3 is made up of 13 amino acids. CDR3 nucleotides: TGTGCCAGCAGCTTAGCGGCGGGGCAGCCCCAGCATTTT. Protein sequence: CASSLAAGQPQHF.

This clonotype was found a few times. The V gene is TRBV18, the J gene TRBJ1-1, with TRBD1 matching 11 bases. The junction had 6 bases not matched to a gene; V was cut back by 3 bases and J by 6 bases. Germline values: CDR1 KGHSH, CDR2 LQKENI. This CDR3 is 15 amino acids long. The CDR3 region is CASSPRGQGGAEAFF. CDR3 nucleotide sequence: TGTGCCAGCTCACCGCGGGGACAGGGGGGCGCTGAAGCTTTCTTT.

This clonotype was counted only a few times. Here the CDR3 DNA reads TGTGCCAGCAGCTGGGGACAGGGAAGCTCCTACGAGCAGTACTTC. Translation gives CASSWGQGSSYEQYF. V gene TRBV5-4 combines with J gene TRBJ2-7; 9 nucleotides align to TRBD1. Germline V lookup: CDR1 SGHNT, CDR2 YYREEE (reference sequence). This CDR3 is built from 15 residues. V was clipped by 3 bases and J by 0 bases; unmatched bases: 4.

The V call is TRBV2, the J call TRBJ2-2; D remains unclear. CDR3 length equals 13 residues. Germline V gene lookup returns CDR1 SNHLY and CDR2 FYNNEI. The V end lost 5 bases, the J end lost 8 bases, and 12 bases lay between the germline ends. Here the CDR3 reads CASSPDPLGELFF. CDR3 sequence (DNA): TGTGCCAGCAGTCCGGACCCCCTGGGGGAGCTGTTTTTT.